One sample yielded the 9 T cell receptor beta chains listed below, sequenced in a study of human versus mouse CDR3 diversity and MHC coevolution. The method was immunoSEQ multiplex PCR; TCRdb's version includes in-frame clones alone and lacks a portion of them. The sample lists tens of thousands of clones, around 94% occurring once. What was sequenced was naive CD4+ T cells from blood. As to subset: CD45RO-negative CD62L-positive naive CD4 T cells. All receptors come from a person between 55 and 69 years old in good health.

The chain combines TRBV5-3 with TRBJ1-5, with 7 bases aligning to TRBD1. TRBV5-3 is an ORF for which the function is uncertain. V was clipped by 2 bases and J by 5 bases; unmatched bases: 22. CDR3 length: 20 amino acids. The CDR3 DNA is TGTGCCAGAAGCTTTCAGCTGACAAGGGGGCACATCCCTCCTGATCAGCCCCAGCATTTT. Translation: CARSFQLTRGHIPPDQPQHF.

In nucleotides, the CDR3 is TGCGCCAGCAGCGGATTAGGACTAGCGGGAGGGGGGCAGTTCTTC. This codes for CASSGLGLAGGGQFF. This chain connects TRBV5-1 to TRBJ2-1; 15 bases fit TRBD2. The germline gives CDR1 SGHRS, CDR2 YFSETQ. The V segment lost 4 bases and the J segment 12 bases; nucleotides outside the gene matches: 8. This CDR3 contains 15 residues.

The V and J genes are TRBV7-3 and TRBJ2-3; possibly TRBD1 for D (7 bases). The CDR3 totals 16 residues. Germline V CDR1 and CDR2: SGHTA, FQGTGA. V was pared by 0 bases and J by 1 base, with 11 bases between. The CDR3 coding sequence is TGTGCCAGCAGCTTAACTGGAGGGGGCGGCACAGATACGCAGTATTTT. Its translation: CASSLTGGGGTDTQYF. Full variable domain (missing parts from reference TRBV7-3 and TRBJ2-3): GAGVSQTPSNKVTEKGKYVELRCDPISGHTALYWYRQSLGQGPEFLIYFQGTGAADDSGLPNDRFFAVRPEGSVSTLKIQRTERGDSAVYLCASSLTGGGGTDTQYFGPGTRLTVL.

This chain joins TRBV2 and TRBJ2-1, with 7 bases lining up with TRBD1. V lost 6 bases and J lost 7; bases outside the gene matches: 0. The CDR3 consists of 11 residues. CDR1 SNHLY and CDR2 FYNNEI come from the germline V gene. As DNA, the CDR3 is TGTGCCAGCAGGGACAGGAATGAGCAGTTCTTC. Translated, it gives CASRDRNEQFF.

The V and J genes are TRBV5-1 and TRBJ2-1, with D unresolved. Germline values: CDR1 SGHRS, CDR2 YFSETQ. The ends were cut back, 4 bases at V and 4 bases at J, with 6 bases in the middle. The CDR3 is 12 residues long. The CDR3, as DNA: TGCGCCAGCAGCGACGGGTACAATGAGCAGTTCTTC. It codes for CASSDGYNEQFF.

This chain joins TRBV7-9 and TRBJ1-4; the D is unclear. The V end was cut by 5 bases, the J end by 0 bases, with 10 bases between. The CDR3 is 15 residues long. In germline, CDR1 is SEHNR, CDR2 FQNEAQ (reference sequence). The CDR3 sequence is CASSPDGTTNEKLFF. CDR3 sequence (DNA): TGTGCCAGCAGCCCAGACGGGACAACTAATGAAAAACTGTTTTTT. Combining the CDR3 with reference TRBV7-9 and TRBJ1-4 gives the whole variable domain DTGVSQNPRHKITKRGQNVTFRCDPISEHNRLYWYRQTLGQGPEFLTYFQNEAQLEKSRLLSDRFSAERPKGSFSTLEIQRTEQGDSAMYLCASSPDGTTNEKLFFGSGTQLSVL.

The CDR3 here is CASSRDSQWPQHF. CDR3 nucleotide sequence: TGTGCCAGCAGTCGGGACAGCCAGTGGCCCCAGCATTTT. This chain joins TRBV9 and TRBJ1-5; 7 nucleotides match TRBD1. J was trimmed by 9 bases and V by 5 bases; bases with no gene match: 8. The CDR3 runs 13 residues. Per germline, CDR1 SGDLS and CDR2 YYNGEE.

The chain is built from TRBV2 and TRBJ1-5, with a possible D match to TRBD1 (5 bases). Germline CDR1 and CDR2: SNHLY and FYNNEI. CDR3 length equals 13 residues. Trimming stripped 9 bases from V and 4 bases from J, with 13 bases between. The CDR3 protein is CASADTQNQPQHF. DNA of the CDR3: TGTGCCAGTGCGGACACCCAAAATCAGCCCCAGCATTTT.

This chain connects TRBV18 to TRBJ1-6; 7 nucleotides line up with TRBD1. The CDR3 runs 15 residues. V lost 0 bases and J lost 9; bases outside the gene matches: 5. Germline CDR1 and CDR2: KGHSH and LQKENI. The CDR3 bases are TGTGCCAGCTCACCACCCGAGGGGGCGGGTTCACCCCTCCACTTT. Translated: CASSPPEGAGSPLHF.